These T cell receptor beta chains were read from a single sample in a study of blood T cells in healthy people across ages. In TCRdb, the 5' RACE reads were re-called with MiXCR into one record per CDR3 protein. The table has approximately 780,000 distinct CDR3 sequences, roughly 25% seen once. The data were also submitted as part of a second study, on T cells of mothers and their children.

Sequencing was carried out using blood. These receptors were obtained from a boy aged 10-17 years in good health. Each CDR3 is given with its conserved first and last residue. D genes are given only for firm matches. Part of the rows lack a size; the others show once, few, many or a class for expanded clones.

v_gene,j_gene,d_gene,abundance,CDR3nt,CDR3aa
TRBV20-1,TRBJ2-1,NA,NA,TGCAGTGCTATACGGGGCGACCCTATCCTCAATGAGCAGTTCTTC,CSAIRGDPILNEQFF
TRBV12-3/TRBV12-4,TRBJ1-1,NA,NA,TGTGCCAGCAGTTTAGCGGGGGTTGGGACTGAAGCTTTCTTT,CASSLAGVGTEAFF
TRBV7-9,TRBJ2-2,NA,NA,TGTGCCAGCATGAGGCCCGCAGGGACCGGGGAGCTGTTTTTT,CASMRPAGTGELFF
TRBV2,TRBJ2-2,NA,few,TGTGCCAGCAGTGACGCGAACACCGGGGAGCTGTTTTTT,CASSDANTGELFF
TRBV12-3/TRBV12-4,TRBJ2-3,TRBD2,few,TGTGCCAGCAGTTTAACGGGGGGGCCCCCTGTAACGCAGTATTTT,CASSLTGGPPVTQYF
TRBV20-1,TRBJ2-1,TRBD1,few,TGCAGTGCTAGAGCCCCGGGACAGGGGAAAGCTAATGAGCAGTTCTTC,CSARAPGQGKANEQFF
TRBV6-5,TRBJ2-2,NA,few,TGTGCCAGCACCCCCGTGAGCAACACCGGGGAGCTGTTTTTT,CASTPVSNTGELFF
TRBV6-5,TRBJ2-2,NA,many,TGTGCCAGCAGGGGGGGAACCGCGAACACCGGGGAGCTGTTTTTT,CASRGGTANTGELFF
TRBV3-1,TRBJ2-5,TRBD2,NA,TGTGCCAGCAGACATCTAGCGGGGGGTGACCAAGAGACCCAGTACTTC,CASRHLAGGDQETQYF
TRBV10-2,TRBJ2-2,NA,NA,TGCGCCAGCAGTGAGGACAGCCAGAACACCGGGGAGCTGTTTTTT,CASSEDSQNTGELFF
TRBV29-1,TRBJ1-1,NA,NA,TGCAGCGTTGACCAATTTAACAGGGCCATGAACACTGAAGCTTTCTTT,CSVDQFNRAMNTEAFF
TRBV9,TRBJ1-4,NA,NA,TGTGCCAGCAGCGTAGTTCCTGATGAAAAACTGTTTTTT,CASSVVPDEKLFF
TRBV28,TRBJ2-3,NA,few,TGTGCCAGCAGTTCCGGACCGGTTACGCAGTATTTT,CASSSGPVTQYF
TRBV7-9,TRBJ2-4,TRBD1,NA,TGTGCCAGCAGCCCCGGACAGGACTTAGCCAAAAACATTCAGTACTTC,CASSPGQDLAKNIQYF
TRBV10-3,TRBJ2-1,TRBD1,few,TGTGCCTCCCGAGTGGGACAGAGTAACTCCTACAATGAGCAGTTCTTC,CASRVGQSNSYNEQFF
TRBV27,TRBJ2-7,TRBD1,NA,TGTGCCAGCAGTTTTGGCGGACAGGGGAGCTACGAGCAGTACTTC,CASSFGGQGSYEQYF
TRBV4-1,TRBJ2-7,NA,many,TGCGCCAGCAGCCAAGTGGGGGATTCCTACGAGCAGTACTTC,CASSQVGDSYEQYF
TRBV15,TRBJ2-5,NA,NA,TGTGCCACCAGCAGAGATAGGAGACAGACAAACCGAGAGACCCAGTACTTC,CATSRDRRQTNRETQYF
TRBV27,TRBJ2-7,NA,NA,TGTGCCAGCAGTGGGGGGCCAGGGTCCTACGAGCAGTACTTC,CASSGGPGSYEQYF
TRBV6-1,TRBJ2-7,NA,NA,TGTGCCAGCAGTTCTATTTGGGGCTACGAGCAGTACTTC,CASSSIWGYEQYF
TRBV6-5,TRBJ1-2,TRBD1,NA,TGTGCCAGCACTACCGGACAGGGGGCGGATGGCTACACCTTC,CASTTGQGADGYTF
TRBV2,TRBJ2-5,NA,few,TGTGCCAGCAGTGAATTGGCGCTGGGAGTAGAGACCCAGTACTTC,CASSELALGVETQYF
TRBV10-1,TRBJ2-2,TRBD2,few,TGCGCCAGCAGTGATCCCGGGGGAGGGACCGGGGAGCTGTTTTTT,CASSDPGGGTGELFF
TRBV30,TRBJ2-5,NA,NA,TGTGCCTGGAGTGTAACGACGGTAATACAAGAGACCCAGTACTTC,CAWSVTTVIQETQYF
TRBV7-2,TRBJ2-7,TRBD2,NA,TGTGCCAGCAGCTTTCAGACTAGCGGGGAGTACGAGCAGTACTTC,CASSFQTSGEYEQYF
TRBV20-1,TRBJ2-3,NA,NA,TGCAGTGCTCCCGTAGCAGGAGGCGAGGATACGCAGTATTTT,CSAPVAGGEDTQYF
TRBV28,TRBJ1-5,NA,NA,TGTGCCAGCACCGTGACAGTAGGCAGCCACAATCAGCCCCAGCATTTT,CASTVTVGSHNQPQHF
TRBV4-1,TRBJ2-7,TRBD2,NA,TGCGCCAGCAGCCACGGGGGGTCGCCTTACGAGCAGTACTTC,CASSHGGSPYEQYF
TRBV2,TRBJ2-7,NA,NA,TGTGCCAGCAGGACTGAAGGTAGCCGCGAGCAGTACTTC,CASRTEGSREQYF
TRBV27,TRBJ1-2,TRBD1,few,TGTGCCAGCAGTGAGATTGGACAGGGGGGGATAAGGCCCAACTATGGCTACACCTTC,CASSEIGQGGIRPNYGYTF
TRBV10-2,TRBJ2-5,NA,NA,TGCGCCAGCACTCCGGCGGGAGAGACCCAGTACTTC,CASTPAGETQYF
TRBV6-5,TRBJ2-7,TRBD1,NA,TGTGCCAGCAGTTACGCAGGGGGCAAGGGGAGCTCCTACGAGCAGTACTTC,CASSYAGGKGSSYEQYF
TRBV14,TRBJ2-1,NA,NA,TGTGCCAGCAGCCAGGGGCTGGTCCTAAGGGGCAATGAGCAGTTCTTC,CASSQGLVLRGNEQFF
TRBV3-1,TRBJ2-2,TRBD2,NA,TGTGCCAGCAGTGGGAGGGGAATAACCGGGGAGCTGTTTTTT,CASSGRGITGELFF
TRBV6-5,TRBJ2-3,NA,NA,TGTGCCAGCAGTTACTCGTCGGAAGCGAGCACAGATACGCAGTATTTT,CASSYSSEASTDTQYF
TRBV29-1,TRBJ2-1,NA,NA,TGCAGCGTTGACCACAACTACAATGAGCAGTTCTTC,CSVDHNYNEQFF
TRBV7-2,TRBJ2-7,NA,few,TGTGCCAGCAGCTTTGGGGGGGGACAGAATTACGAGCAGTACTTC,CASSFGGGQNYEQYF
TRBV20-1,TRBJ1-5,TRBD1,few,TGCAGTGCTAGAGACGGACAGGGCCCTCAGCCCCAGCATTTT,CSARDGQGPQPQHF
TRBV3-1,TRBJ2-2,NA,NA,TGTGCCAGCAGCCAAGTAGTCGTTTCGGACACCGGGGAGCTGTTTTTT,CASSQVVVSDTGELFF
TRBV6-2/TRBV6-3,TRBJ2-7,NA,NA,TGTGCCAGCAGCCACAGTGTAGAGCACTACTTC,CASSHSVEHYF
TRBV15,TRBJ1-5,NA,NA,TGTGCCACCAGCCTCAGACAGGCTAGCAATCAGCCCCAGCATTTT,CATSLRQASNQPQHF
TRBV4-1,TRBJ2-2,NA,few,TGCGCCAGCAGCCAGGAAACAGGGTTGGGGGAGCTGTTTTTT,CASSQETGLGELFF
TRBV4-1,TRBJ1-2,TRBD1,NA,TGCGCCAGCAGCCAGGGGACAGGAGGCCCTAACTATGGCTACACCTTC,CASSQGTGGPNYGYTF
TRBV5-1,TRBJ2-2,NA,NA,TGCGCCAGCAGCGGCTTACGGGGCCGCACCGGGGAGCTGTTTTTT,CASSGLRGRTGELFF
TRBV5-5,TRBJ2-1,NA,once,TGTGCCAGCAGCTTCGGATGGGGCAATGAGCAGTTCTTC,CASSFGWGNEQFF
TRBV19,TRBJ2-2,NA,NA,TGTGCCAGTAGTGTGGGGACTGGATGGGACACCGGGGAGCTGTTTTTT,CASSVGTGWDTGELFF
TRBV28,TRBJ2-3,NA,NA,TGTGCCAGCAGATTCGGTGCAGGGTGGGCCGATACGCAGTATTTT,CASRFGAGWADTQYF
TRBV12-3/TRBV12-4,TRBJ2-2,NA,once,TGTGCCAGCTCCCGGATGGATTGGAACACCGGGGAGCTGTTTTTT,CASSRMDWNTGELFF
TRBV20-1,TRBJ2-2,NA,few,TGCAGTGAACGGGATAACACCGGGGAGCTGTTTTTT,CSERDNTGELFF
TRBV6-1,TRBJ1-2,NA,many,TGTGCCAGCAGTGACGGCGGTTTTAACTATGGCTACACCTTC,CASSDGGFNYGYTF
TRBV5-1,TRBJ2-5,TRBD1,NA,TGCGCCAGCAGCCGGTTCAGGGGGCTAGGGGAGACCCAGTACTTC,CASSRFRGLGETQYF
TRBV2,TRBJ1-4,NA,NA,TGTGCCAGCAACCCCGGGGAAAAACTGTTTTTT,CASNPGEKLFF
TRBV5-1,TRBJ1-4,NA,NA,TGCGCCAGCAGCTTGTCACAGGTAGATGAAAAACTGTTTTTT,CASSLSQVDEKLFF
TRBV7-3,TRBJ2-1,NA,few,TGTGCCAGCAGCATAAGCGCAGGTGATGCCTACAATGAGCAGTTCTTC,CASSISAGDAYNEQFF
TRBV5-1,TRBJ2-5,NA,few,TGCGCCAGCAGCTTGCAGGGCTTACAAGAGACCCAGTACTTC,CASSLQGLQETQYF
TRBV11-2,TRBJ2-5,TRBD2,many,TGTGCCAGCAGCAGAGCGGGGGAAGAGACCCAGTACTTC,CASSRAGEETQYF
TRBV10-3,TRBJ2-5,TRBD2,few,TGTGCCACCACATCTAGCGGGGGGTTGGAGACCCAGTACTTC,CATTSSGGLETQYF